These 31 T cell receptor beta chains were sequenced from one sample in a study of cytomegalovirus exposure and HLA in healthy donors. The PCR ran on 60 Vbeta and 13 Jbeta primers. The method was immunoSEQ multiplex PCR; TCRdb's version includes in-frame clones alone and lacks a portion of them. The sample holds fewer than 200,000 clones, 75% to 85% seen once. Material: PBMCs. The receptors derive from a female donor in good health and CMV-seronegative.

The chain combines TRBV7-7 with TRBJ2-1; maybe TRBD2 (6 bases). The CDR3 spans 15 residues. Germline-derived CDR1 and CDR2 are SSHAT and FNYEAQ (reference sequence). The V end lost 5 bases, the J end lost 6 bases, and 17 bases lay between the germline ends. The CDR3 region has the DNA TGTGCCAGCAGCCTTACGGGGGAGAAGGGCAATGAGCAGTTCTTC. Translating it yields CASSLTGEKGNEQFF.

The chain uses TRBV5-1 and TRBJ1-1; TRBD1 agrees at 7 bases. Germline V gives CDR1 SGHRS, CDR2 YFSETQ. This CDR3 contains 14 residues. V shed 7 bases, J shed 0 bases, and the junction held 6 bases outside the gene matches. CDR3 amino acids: CASSGTVMNTEAFF. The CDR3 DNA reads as TGCGCCAGCTCCGGGACAGTTATGAACACTGAAGCTTTCTTT.

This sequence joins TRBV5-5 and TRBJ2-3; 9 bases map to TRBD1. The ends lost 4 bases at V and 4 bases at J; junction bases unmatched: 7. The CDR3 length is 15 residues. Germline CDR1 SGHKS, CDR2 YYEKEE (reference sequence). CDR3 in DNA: TGTGCCAGCAGCGCGGGACAGGGCTGGGCAGATACGCAGTATTTT. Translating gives CASSAGQGWADTQYF. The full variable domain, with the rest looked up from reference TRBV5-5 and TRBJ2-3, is DAGVTQSPTHLIKTRGQQVTLRCSPISGHKSVSWYQQVLGQGPQFIFQYYEKEERGRGNFPDRFSARQFPNYSSELNVNALLLGDSALYLCASSAGQGWADTQYFGPGTRLTVL.

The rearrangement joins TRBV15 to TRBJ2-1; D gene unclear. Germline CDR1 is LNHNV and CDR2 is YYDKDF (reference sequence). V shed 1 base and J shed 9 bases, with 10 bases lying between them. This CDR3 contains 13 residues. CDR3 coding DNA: TGTGCCACCAGCAGAGTCATACTCGGTGAGCAGTTCTTC. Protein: CATSRVILGEQFF.

CDR3 in amino acids: CASSLNRGAQETQYF. DNA for the CDR3: TGTGCCAGCAGCTTGAATCGGGGGGCACAAGAGACCCAGTACTTC. The gene calls are TRBV7-2 and TRBJ2-5; possibly TRBD2 for D (7 bases). The germline V and J ends were trimmed by 3 bases and 2 bases, with 13 bases remaining between them. This CDR3 is 15 amino acids long. Germline V gene data show CDR1 as SGHTA and CDR2 as FQGNSA.

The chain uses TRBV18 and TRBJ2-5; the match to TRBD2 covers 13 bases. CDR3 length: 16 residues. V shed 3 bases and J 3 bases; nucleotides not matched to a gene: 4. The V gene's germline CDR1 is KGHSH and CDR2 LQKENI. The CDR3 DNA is TGTGCCAGCTCACCCGCCGGGACTAGCGGGAAAGAGACCCAGTACTTC. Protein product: CASSPAGTSGKETQYF.

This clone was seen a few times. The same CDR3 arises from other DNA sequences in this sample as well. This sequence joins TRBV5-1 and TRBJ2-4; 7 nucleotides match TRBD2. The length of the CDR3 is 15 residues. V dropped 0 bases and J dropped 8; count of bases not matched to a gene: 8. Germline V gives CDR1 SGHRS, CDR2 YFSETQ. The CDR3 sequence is CASSLEGGPVDIQYF. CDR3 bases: TGCGCCAGCAGCTTGGAGGGAGGGCCTGTGGACATTCAGTACTTC.

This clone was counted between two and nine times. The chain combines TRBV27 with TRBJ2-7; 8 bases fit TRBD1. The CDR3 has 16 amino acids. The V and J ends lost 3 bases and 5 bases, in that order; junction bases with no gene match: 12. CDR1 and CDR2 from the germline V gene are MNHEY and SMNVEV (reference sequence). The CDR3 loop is CASSFRTGRPRDEQYF. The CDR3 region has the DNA TGTGCCAGCAGTTTTCGGACAGGGCGCCCCCGAGACGAGCAGTACTTC.

CDR3 nucleotides: TGTGCCAGCAGTTACGTTCAGGGGTACGGAAACACCATATATTTT. It codes for CASSYVQGYGNTIYF. The chain combines TRBV6-5 with TRBJ1-3; the D gene is possibly TRBD1 (6 bases). Germline values: CDR1 MNHEY, CDR2 SVGAGI. Between the trimmed V and J ends, which lost 2 bases and 4 bases, there was a span of 12 bases. The CDR3 is 15 amino acids.

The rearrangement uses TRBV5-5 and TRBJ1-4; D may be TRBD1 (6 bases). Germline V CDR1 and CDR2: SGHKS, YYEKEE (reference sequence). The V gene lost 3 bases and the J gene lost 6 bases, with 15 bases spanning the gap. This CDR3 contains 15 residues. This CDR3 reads CASSWGGQGDEKLFF. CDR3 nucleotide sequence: TGTGCCAGCAGCTGGGGGGGGCAAGGGGATGAAAAACTGTTTTTT.

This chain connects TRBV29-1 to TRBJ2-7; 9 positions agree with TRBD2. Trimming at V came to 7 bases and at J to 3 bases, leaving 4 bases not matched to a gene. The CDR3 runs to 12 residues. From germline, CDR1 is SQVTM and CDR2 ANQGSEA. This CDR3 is CSGGSGSYEQYF. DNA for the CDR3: TGCAGCGGGGGTAGCGGGAGCTACGAGCAGTACTTC.

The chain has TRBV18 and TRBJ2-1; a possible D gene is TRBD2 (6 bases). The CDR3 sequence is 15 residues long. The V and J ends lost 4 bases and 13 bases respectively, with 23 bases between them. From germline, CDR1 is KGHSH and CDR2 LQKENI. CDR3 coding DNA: TGTGCCAGCTCACGAGAATACCTAACTAGCCCGATACAGTTCTTC. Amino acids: CASSREYLTSPIQFF. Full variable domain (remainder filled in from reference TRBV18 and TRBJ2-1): NAGVMQNPRHLVRRRGQEARLRCSPMKGHSHVYWYRQLPEEGLKFMVYLQKENIIDESGMPKERFSAEFPKEGPSILRIQQVVRGDSAAYFCASSREYLTSPIQFFGPGTRLTVL.

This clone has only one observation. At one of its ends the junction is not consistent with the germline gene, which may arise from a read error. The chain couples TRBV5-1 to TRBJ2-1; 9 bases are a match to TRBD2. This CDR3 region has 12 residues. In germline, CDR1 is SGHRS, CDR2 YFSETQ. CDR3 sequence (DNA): TGCGCCAGCAGCTTGGTTGGGGCTAGCGGGGTCTTC. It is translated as CASSLVGASGVF.

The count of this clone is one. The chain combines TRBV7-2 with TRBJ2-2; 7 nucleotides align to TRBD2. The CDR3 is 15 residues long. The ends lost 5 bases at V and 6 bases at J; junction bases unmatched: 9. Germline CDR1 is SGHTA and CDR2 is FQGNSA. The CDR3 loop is CASSGRVTSAGELFF. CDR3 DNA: TGTGCCAGCAGCGGGAGGGTTACTAGCGCCGGGGAGCTGTTTTTT.

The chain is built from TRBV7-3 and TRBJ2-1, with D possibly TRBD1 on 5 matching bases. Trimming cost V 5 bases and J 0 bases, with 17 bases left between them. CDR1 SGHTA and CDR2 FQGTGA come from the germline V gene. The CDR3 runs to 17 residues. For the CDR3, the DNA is TGTGCCAGCAGCCCCCTCTGGGGCCCGAACTCCTACAATGAGCAGTTCTTC. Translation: CASSPLWGPNSYNEQFF.

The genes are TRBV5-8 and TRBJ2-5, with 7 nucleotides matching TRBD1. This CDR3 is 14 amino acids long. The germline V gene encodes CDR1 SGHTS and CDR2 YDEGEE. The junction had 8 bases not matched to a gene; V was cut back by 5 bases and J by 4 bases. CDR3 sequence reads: CASRLQGYGETQYF. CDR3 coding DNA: TGTGCCAGCAGATTACAGGGGTACGGAGAGACCCAGTACTTC.

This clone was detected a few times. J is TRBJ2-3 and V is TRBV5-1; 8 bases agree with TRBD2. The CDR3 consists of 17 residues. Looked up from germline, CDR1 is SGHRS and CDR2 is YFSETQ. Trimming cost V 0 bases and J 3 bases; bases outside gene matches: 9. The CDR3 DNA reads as TGCGCCAGCAGCTTGGTGCCCAGCGGGAGTGGGACAGATACGCAGTATTTT. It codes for CASSLVPSGSGTDTQYF.

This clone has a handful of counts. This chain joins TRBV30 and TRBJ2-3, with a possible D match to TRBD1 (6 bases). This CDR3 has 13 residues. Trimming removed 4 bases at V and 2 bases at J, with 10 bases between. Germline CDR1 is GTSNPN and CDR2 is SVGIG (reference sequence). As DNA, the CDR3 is TGTGCCTGGAACAGGGAATTCACAGATACGCAGTATTTT. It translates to CAWNREFTDTQYF.

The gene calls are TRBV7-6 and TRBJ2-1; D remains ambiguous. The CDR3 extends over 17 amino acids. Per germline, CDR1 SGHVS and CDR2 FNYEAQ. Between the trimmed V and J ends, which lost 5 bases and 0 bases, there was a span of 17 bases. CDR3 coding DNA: TGTGCCAGCAGCCCCTGGAGAGCTCCGAGCTCCTACAATGAGCAGTTCTTC. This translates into CASSPWRAPSSYNEQFF.

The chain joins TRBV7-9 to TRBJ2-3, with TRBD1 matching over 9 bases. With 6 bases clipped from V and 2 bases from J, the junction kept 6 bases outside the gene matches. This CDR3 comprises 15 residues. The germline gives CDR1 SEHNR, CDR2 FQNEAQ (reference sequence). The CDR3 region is CASSTRTGATDTQYF. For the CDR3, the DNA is TGTGCCAGCAGTACCCGGACAGGGGCCACAGATACGCAGTATTTT. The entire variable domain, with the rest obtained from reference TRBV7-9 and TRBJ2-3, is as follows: DTGVSQNPRHKITKRGQNVTFRCDPISEHNRLYWYRQTLGQGPEFLTYFQNEAQLEKSRLLSDRFSAERPKGSFSTLEIQRTEQGDSAMYLCASSTRTGATDTQYFGPGTRLTVL.

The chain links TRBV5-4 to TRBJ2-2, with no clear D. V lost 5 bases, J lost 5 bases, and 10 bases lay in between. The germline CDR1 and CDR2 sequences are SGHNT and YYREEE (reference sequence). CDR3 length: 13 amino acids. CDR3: CASSGVGTGELFF. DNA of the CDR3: TGTGCCAGCAGTGGAGTGGGTACCGGGGAGCTGTTTTTT.

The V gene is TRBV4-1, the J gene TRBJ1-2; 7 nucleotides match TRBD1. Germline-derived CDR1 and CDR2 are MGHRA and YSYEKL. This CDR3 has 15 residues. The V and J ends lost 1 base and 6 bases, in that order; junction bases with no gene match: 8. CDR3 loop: CASSQVVDRDDGYTF. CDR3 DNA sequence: TGCGCCAGCAGCCAAGTTGTAGACAGGGACGATGGCTACACCTTC.

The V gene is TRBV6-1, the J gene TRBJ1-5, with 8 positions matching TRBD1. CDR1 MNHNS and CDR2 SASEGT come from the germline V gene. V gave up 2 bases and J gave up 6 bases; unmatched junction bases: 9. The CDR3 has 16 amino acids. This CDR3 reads CASSEQAGGTGQPQHF. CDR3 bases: TGTGCCAGCAGTGAACAGGCAGGCGGGACAGGTCAGCCCCAGCATTTT.

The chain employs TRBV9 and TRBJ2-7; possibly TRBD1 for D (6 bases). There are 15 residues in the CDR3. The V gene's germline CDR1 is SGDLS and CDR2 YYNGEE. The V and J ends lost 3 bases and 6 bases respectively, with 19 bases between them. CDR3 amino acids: CASSGLGAHTGEQYF. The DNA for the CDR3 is TGTGCCAGCAGCGGCTTGGGGGCCCACACGGGCGAGCAGTACTTC.

The CDR3 DNA is TGCGCCAGCAGCCAAGACAGGGTGAACACTGAAGCTTTCTTT. Its translation is CASSQDRVNTEAFF. The genes are TRBV4-3 and TRBJ1-1; D might be TRBD1 (5 bases). Germline V gives CDR1 LGHNA, CDR2 YSLEER. The CDR3 spans 14 residues. V dropped 0 bases and J dropped 0 bases, with 5 bases sitting between them.

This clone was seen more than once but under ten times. This CDR3 reads CASSPFAASYEQYF. In DNA form, the CDR3 reads TGTGCCAGCTCACCTTTTGCGGCCTCCTACGAGCAGTACTTC. The chain joins TRBV18 to TRBJ2-7; D is undetermined. The CDR3 spans 14 residues. The germline CDR1 and CDR2 sequences are KGHSH and LQKENI. Trimming left V 3 bases short and J 0 bases short, with 9 bases between.

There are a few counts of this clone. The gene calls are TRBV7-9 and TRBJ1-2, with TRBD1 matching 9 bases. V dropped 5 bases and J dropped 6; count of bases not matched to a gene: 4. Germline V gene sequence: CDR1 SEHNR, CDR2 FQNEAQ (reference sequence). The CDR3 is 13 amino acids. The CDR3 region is CASSRWTGDGYTF. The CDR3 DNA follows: TGTGCCAGCAGCCGCTGGACAGGGGATGGCTACACCTTC. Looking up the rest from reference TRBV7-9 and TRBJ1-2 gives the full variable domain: DTGVSQNPRHKITKRGQNVTFRCDPISEHNRLYWYRQTLGQGPEFLTYFQNEAQLEKSRLLSDRFSAERPKGSFSTLEIQRTEQGDSAMYLCASSRWTGDGYTFGSGTRLTVV.

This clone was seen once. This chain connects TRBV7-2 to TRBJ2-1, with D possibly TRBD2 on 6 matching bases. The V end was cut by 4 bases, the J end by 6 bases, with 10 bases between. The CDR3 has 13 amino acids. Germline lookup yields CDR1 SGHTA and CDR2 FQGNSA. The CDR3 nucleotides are TGTGCCAGCAGCTCAGGGACTTTCAATGAGCAGTTCTTC. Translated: CASSSGTFNEQFF.

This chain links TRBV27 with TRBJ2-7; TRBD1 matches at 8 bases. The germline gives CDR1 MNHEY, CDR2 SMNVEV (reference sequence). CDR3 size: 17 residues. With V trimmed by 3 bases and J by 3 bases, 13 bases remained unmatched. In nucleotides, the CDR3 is TGTGCCAGCAGTTTCCGTTCGCCCGGGACAGGAAACTACGAGCAGTACTTC. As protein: CASSFRSPGTGNYEQYF.

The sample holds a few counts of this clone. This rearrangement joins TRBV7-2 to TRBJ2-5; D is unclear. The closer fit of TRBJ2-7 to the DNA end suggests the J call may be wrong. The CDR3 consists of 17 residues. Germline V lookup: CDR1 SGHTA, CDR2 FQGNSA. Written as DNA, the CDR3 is TGTGCCAGCAGCTTAGCCCCCTGGGCAGGCCTCAAATACGAGCAGTACTTC. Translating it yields CASSLAPWAGLKYEQYF.

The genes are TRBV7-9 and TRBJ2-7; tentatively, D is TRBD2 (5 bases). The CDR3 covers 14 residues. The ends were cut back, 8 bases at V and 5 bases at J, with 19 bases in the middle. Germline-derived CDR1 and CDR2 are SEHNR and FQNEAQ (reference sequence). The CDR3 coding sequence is TGTGCCAGCGCCCGGACTCCCCTGGGCAACGAGCAGTACTTC. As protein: CASARTPLGNEQYF. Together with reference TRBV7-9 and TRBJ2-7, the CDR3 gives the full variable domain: DTGVSQNPRHKITKRGQNVTFRCDPISEHNRLYWYRQTLGQGPEFLTYFQNEAQLEKSRLLSDRFSAERPKGSFSTLEIQRTEQGDSAMYLCASARTPLGNEQYFGPGTRLTVT.